This record concerns one TCR beta chain sequence. Its antigen remains unknown. The data are from a study of lymphopenia after photon versus proton radiotherapy. General study findings and limits: Authors raise, but do not show, better survival with proton therapy. Photon-treated patients lost naive T cells and TCR diversity; proton-treated stayed stable. A bigger post-nadir fall in TCR diversity correlated inversely with survival time in deceased patients. Oligoclonal CD8+ Temra expansion after nadir drove photon patients' diversity drop.

Clones were sequenced by immunoSEQ multiplex PCR, and TCRdb holds only the in-frame ones, with some missing. The table lists roughly 30,000 clones, over 75% of them singletons, with less than 35% in the top ten. The V end was cut by 6 bases, the J end by 11 bases, with 17 bases between. Germline lookup yields CDR1 LNHDA and CDR2 SQIVND (reference sequence). This CDR3 has 13 residues. The rearrangement links TRBV19 to TRBJ1-5; tentative D call: TRBD1 (6 bases). The TCR originated in a man in his fifties with gastric cancer. This sample comprised peripheral blood, obtained from a patient treated with photon-based radiotherapy. CDR3: CASSSGQSSAQHF. The CDR3 region has the DNA TGTGCCAGTAGCTCCGGACAGTCCTCGGCCCAGCATTTT. Complete variable domain (other parts from reference TRBV19 and TRBJ1-5): DGGITQSPKYLFRKEGQNVTLSCEQNLNHDAMYWYRQDPGQGLRLIYYSQIVNDFQKGDIAEGYSVSREKKESFPLTVTSAQKNPTAFYLCASSSGQSSAQHFGDGTRLSIL.